What follows is one T cell receptor (beta chain) and its context. Its antigen remains unidentified. The table came from immunoSEQ multiplex PCR; TCRdb's copy has only in-frame clones and leaves some out. The sample carries tens of thousands of clones, less than 85% recorded once. The data stem from a study of PD-1 blockade in classical Hodgkin lymphoma. Study-wide results and limits: Why the repertoires differ is still unclear, perhaps disease activity or prior therapy. Relapsed/refractory patients reportedly had the lowest baseline TCR diversity, below newly diagnosed patients, who were below healthy donors. Newly diagnosed patients had diversity similar to the baseline diversity of complete responders.

Germline values: CDR1 SGDLS, CDR2 YYNGEE. This CDR3 spans 17 amino acids. Trimming cost V 0 bases and J 4 bases; bases outside gene matches: 11. With no exception, relapse followed autologous stem cell transplantation in all patients, and brentuximab vedotin exposure varied. The source was peripheral blood mononuclear cells (PBMCs), collected before the second cycle of nivolumab. The sequence derives from a human donor with classical Hodgkin lymphoma. J is TRBJ2-3 and V is TRBV9; TRBD2 matches at 7 bases. CDR3 in DNA: TGTGCCAGCAGCGTAGGGGGTATGGCGGGAGTGGCAGATACGCAGTATTTT. It encodes CASSVGGMAGVADTQYF.